These T cell receptor beta chains were read from a single sample in a study of somatic mutations in cytotoxic T cells in rheumatoid arthritis. The data were produced by immunoSEQ multiplex PCR, yet TCRdb's version contains in-frame clones alone and is incomplete. This sample has about 25,000 clones, with about 81% found just once. The sequenced sample was CD8+ T cells sorted from blood. The receptors originated from a man over 45 in good health. CDR3s include the opening cysteine and the closing phenylalanine or tryptophan. A D gene is named only where the DNA matches it firmly. Expanded clones get a size class; other rows say once, few or many, or leave the size out.

DNA: TGTGCCAGCAGTGAATTTGGGACGGCCGCTAATGAGCAGTTCTTC; CDR3: CASSEFGTAANEQFF; D: .; J: TRBJ2-1; size: .; V: TRBV25-1
DNA: TGTGCCAGCAGTTTACCTGGACTCGGGAGTGAGCAGTTCTTC; CDR3: CASSLPGLGSEQFF; D: .; J: TRBJ2-1; size: .; V: TRBV28
DNA: TGCGCCAGCAGCTCACCCGGAAGGGCGGAGAGCTCCTACAATGAGCAGTTCTTC; CDR3: CASSSPGRAESSYNEQFF; D: .; J: TRBJ2-1; size: .; V: TRBV5-1
DNA: TGTGCCAGCAGCTTGAGGGTAAGGGCCACTGAAGCTTTCTTT; CDR3: CASSLRVRATEAFF; D: .; J: TRBJ1-1; size: .; V: TRBV5-6
DNA: TGTGCCATCAGTGAGGGGACAGGGAACACTGAAGCTTTCTTT; CDR3: CAISEGTGNTEAFF; D: TRBD1; J: TRBJ1-1; size: .; V: TRBV10-3
DNA: TGTGCCAGCAGCTTGGCCCCCTTAGGGGGGAATGAGCAGTTCTTC; CDR3: CASSLAPLGGNEQFF; D: .; J: TRBJ2-1; size: .; V: TRBV5-4
DNA: TGTGCCAGCAGCCCCCAGAACGAGCAGTACTTC; CDR3: CASSPQNEQYF; D: .; J: TRBJ2-7; size: .; V: TRBV2
DNA: TGTGCCAGCAGCTACAGGACAGGGGGTTCGCGGGAGGGCACCGGGGAGCTGTTTTTT; CDR3: CASSYRTGGSREGTGELFF; D: .; J: TRBJ2-2; size: .; V: TRBV13
DNA: TGTGCCAGCAGCCCAAGGGACAGGGTTGACTTC; CDR3: CASSPRDRVDF; D: TRBD1; J: TRBJ1-2; size: .; V: TRBV9
DNA: TGTGCCAGCACCCCGGGTAACAGCAATGAGCAGTTCTTC; CDR3: CASTPGNSNEQFF; D: .; J: TRBJ2-1; size: .; V: TRBV5-5
DNA: TGTGCCAGCGGAACCGGGGAGCTGTTTTTT; CDR3: CASGTGELFF; D: .; J: TRBJ2-2; size: few; V: TRBV7-6
DNA: TGCGCCAGCAGTGAAAGCAATGAGCAGTTCTTC; CDR3: CASSESNEQFF; D: .; J: TRBJ2-1; size: once; V: TRBV10-2
DNA: TGTGCCATCAGTGAGTCGGGCCTTGGGCAGTACTTC; CDR3: CAISESGLGQYF; D: .; J: TRBJ2-7; size: .; V: TRBV10-3
DNA: TGCGCCAGCAGCTTGGTCGGGAGGCCCTCCTACGAGCAGTACTTC; CDR3: CASSLVGRPSYEQYF; D: TRBD2; J: TRBJ2-7; size: .; V: TRBV5-1
DNA: TGCGCCAGCAGCCAAGAGGCCTCCTCCTACAATGAGCAGTTCTTC; CDR3: CASSQEASSYNEQFF; D: .; J: TRBJ2-1; size: .; V: TRBV5-1